The subject of this entry is one T cell receptor (beta chain). Germline V gives CDR1 MRHNA, CDR2 SNTAGT. The CDR3 runs 14 residues. Trimming removed 6 bases from V and 5 bases from J, with 16 bases in between. The data are from a study of glioma-infiltrating T cells after dendritic cell vaccination. Study summary: Samples are from glioblastoma patients in Phase I and II dendritic cell vaccine trials.

Measured with immunoSEQ multiplex PCR; TCRdb has only the in-frame clones, and not every one. The table lists about 64,000 clones, approximately 78% of them singletons, with 7% to 10% in the top ten. No glioblastoma patient carried an isocitrate dehydrogenase mutation. Here the sequenced sample was blood, taken before dendritic cell vaccination. The V call is TRBV6-4, the J call TRBJ1-1; no reliable D call. This receptor was obtained from a human donor with glioblastoma. CDR3 DNA: TGTGCCAGCAGCCAGCAAATTGGAGAAACTGAAGCTTTCTTT. Translation gives CASSQQIGETEAFF.